This passage covers 15 T cell receptor beta chains from one sample sequenced in a study of blood T cell repertoires in COVID-19. Generated by immunoSEQ multiplex PCR, the TCRdb table keeps only in-frame clones and is missing some. The sample has about 92,000 clones; around 85% are singletons. Specimen: peripheral blood. These receptors all stem from a human donor in a cohort sampled during active COVID-19.

A single count supports this clone. The chain's CDR3 is CASSISTGGRAFF. The CDR3 DNA is TGTGCCAGTAGTATATCAACAGGGGGAAGGGCTTTCTTT. The chain uses TRBV19 and TRBJ1-1; TRBD1 matches 8 bases. The CDR3 contains 13 residues. Germline V gives CDR1 LNHDA, CDR2 SQIVND (reference sequence). The ends lost 2 bases at V and 11 bases at J; junction bases unmatched: 7.

The V and J genes are TRBV21-1 and TRBJ1-3. TRBV21-1 is an annotated pseudogene. The CDR3 contains 16 residues. The CDR3 nucleotides are TGTGCCAGCAGCGGGCGGGGGCTTGGCACTGGAAACACCATATATTTT. Its protein product is CASSGRGLGTGNTIYF.

There are a few counts of this clone. The chain employs TRBV7-8 and TRBJ1-5; D may be TRBD1 (6 bases). The germline V gene encodes CDR1 SGHVS and CDR2 FQNEAQ. V gave up 1 base and J gave up 9 bases, with 22 bases separating them. The CDR3 runs 17 residues. DNA for the CDR3: TGTGCCAGCAGCTTAGGGGCCCTAGCAGGGGCGTTTGTGCCCCAGCATTTT. Translation: CASSLGALAGAFVPQHF. Looking up the rest from reference TRBV7-8 and TRBJ1-5 gives the full variable domain: GAGVSQSPRYKVAKRGQDVALRCDPISGHVSLFWYQQALGQGPEFLTYFQNEAQLDKSGLPSDRFFAERPEGSVSTLKIQRTQQEDSAVYLCASSLGALAGAFVPQHFGDGTRLSIL.

The rearrangement uses TRBV7-9 and TRBJ2-1; 12 bases are a match to TRBD2. The CDR3 sequence is 15 residues long. CDR1 is SEHNR and CDR2 is FQNEAQ in the germline V gene (reference sequence). V shed 2 bases, J shed 5 bases, and the junction held 1 base outside the gene matches. CDR3 nucleotide sequence: TGTGCCAGCAGCTTACTAGCGGGAGGGAACAATGAGCAGTTCTTC. It yields the protein CASSLLAGGNNEQFF. The whole variable domain, remainder taken from reference TRBV7-9 and TRBJ2-1, is DTGVSQNPRHKITKRGQNVTFRCDPISEHNRLYWYRQTLGQGPEFLTYFQNEAQLEKSRLLSDRFSAERPKGSFSTLEIQRTEQGDSAMYLCASSLLAGGNNEQFFGPGTRLTVL.

The V call is TRBV4-2, the J call TRBJ2-7, with 8 bases that match TRBD2. Germline V CDR1 and CDR2: LGHNA, YNFKEQ. This CDR3 has 15 residues. The V segment lost 6 bases and the J segment 2 bases; nucleotides outside the gene matches: 9. The CDR3 loop is CASRGTGTSPYEQYF. CDR3 in DNA: TGTGCCAGCAGGGGGACCGGGACTAGTCCCTACGAGCAGTACTTC.

This clone was recorded only once. The chain's CDR3 is CSASPGTGVRGANVLTF. The CDR3, as DNA: TGCAGTGCTAGTCCCGGGACAGGGGTGAGGGGGGCCAACGTCCTGACTTTC. This chain connects TRBV20-1 to TRBJ2-6; 10 bases map to TRBD1. Germline values: CDR1 DFQATT, CDR2 SNEGSKA (reference sequence). This CDR3 has 17 residues. Germline trimming cut 3 bases from V and 4 bases from J; bases unmatched to any gene: 9.

J is TRBJ2-7 and V is TRBV6-5; 8 nucleotides line up with TRBD2. V gave up 0 bases and J gave up 0 bases; unmatched junction bases: 4. Germline CDR1 MNHEY, CDR2 SVGAGI. This CDR3 spans 16 amino acids. The CDR3 coding sequence is TGTGCCAGCAGTTACTCGCCGGGGGGGGTCTCCTACGAGCAGTACTTC. It encodes CASSYSPGGVSYEQYF.

The table lists this clone with a few counts. V and J are TRBV7-2 and TRBJ1-2, with D perhaps TRBD1 (6 bases). CDR3 length: 15 residues. CDR1 SGHTA and CDR2 FQGNSA come from the germline V gene. Trimming left V 5 bases short and J 4 bases short, with 17 bases between. The CDR3 DNA is TGTGCCAGCAGCCAACAGGGAGAGGTCTTCTATGGCTACACCTTC. It specifies CASSQQGEVFYGYTF. Full variable domain (remainder filled in from reference TRBV7-2 and TRBJ1-2): GAGVSQSPSNKVTEKGKDVELRCDPISGHTALYWYRQSLGQGLEFLIYFQGNSAPDKSGLPSDRFSAERTGGSVSTLTIQRTQQEDSAVYLCASSQQGEVFYGYTFGSGTRLTVV.

This chain connects TRBV6-2 or TRBV6-3 to TRBJ2-5; 7 positions agree with TRBD2. The CDR3 loop spans 15 amino acids. CDR1 and CDR2 from the germline V gene are MNHEY and SVGEGT. V trimming: 2 bases; J trimming: 2 bases; junction bases outside the gene matches: 5. CDR3 loop: CASSYGAGSQETQYF. CDR3 sequence (DNA): TGTGCCAGCAGTTACGGAGCGGGATCTCAAGAGACCCAGTACTTC.

This chain uses TRBV6-2 or TRBV6-3 with TRBJ2-5; 8 bases map to TRBD2. The germline gives CDR1 MNHEY, CDR2 SVGEGT. V shed 2 bases, J shed 4 bases, and the junction held 18 bases outside the gene matches. CDR3 size: 19 residues. The CDR3 sequence: CASSYESSSGRKYGETQYF. The CDR3 DNA sequence: TGTGCCAGCAGTTACGAAAGTAGCAGCGGGAGAAAGTACGGAGAGACCCAGTACTTC.

The chain carries TRBV19 and TRBJ1-1; weak D call: TRBD1 (5 bases). The CDR3 runs to 15 residues. Germline V gene lookup returns CDR1 LNHDA and CDR2 SQIVND (reference sequence). The V end was cut by 5 bases, the J end by 4 bases, with 17 bases between. The CDR3 DNA reads TGTGCCAGTAGTGGACGGACCCTCGGGGGCACTGAAGCTTTCTTT. This translates into CASSGRTLGGTEAFF. The whole variable domain, filled in from reference TRBV19 and TRBJ1-1, reads DGGITQSPKYLFRKEGQNVTLSCEQNLNHDAMYWYRQDPGQGLRLIYYSQIVNDFQKGDIAEGYSVSREKKESFPLTVTSAQKNPTAFYLCASSGRTLGGTEAFFGQGTRLTVV.

V usage is TRBV5-4 and J usage is TRBJ2-7, with 7 nucleotides matching TRBD2. Germline V CDR1 and CDR2: SGHNT, YYREEE (reference sequence). J lost 0 bases, V lost 8 bases, and 11 bases had no gene match. The CDR3 has 15 amino acids. CDR3 coding DNA: TGTGCCAGTGGGAGGTCTAGCGGTTCCTCCTACGAGCAGTACTTC. It codes for CASGRSSGSSYEQYF.

The J gene is TRBJ2-2, the V gene TRBV7-3; TRBD2 matches 8 bases. The CDR3 is 15 residues long. V shed 6 bases, J shed 6 bases, and the junction held 9 bases outside the gene matches. Germline loops: CDR1 SGHTA, CDR2 FQGTGA. CDR3 in amino acids: CASSGSGSWPGELFF. CDR3 DNA: TGTGCCAGCAGTGGGAGCGGGAGTTGGCCCGGGGAGCTGTTTTTT.

The chain carries TRBV30 and TRBJ1-2, with D perhaps TRBD1 (5 bases). The V end lost 1 base, the J end lost 6 bases, and 27 bases lay between the germline ends. The CDR3 loop spans 18 amino acids. The germline CDR1 and CDR2 sequences are GTSNPN and SVGIG (reference sequence). CDR3 bases: TGTGCCTGGAGTGGGCTCACGGTCTTGGGCAGGGTAAACCATGGCTACACCTTC. Translation: CAWSGLTVLGRVNHGYTF.

The V and J genes are TRBV28 and TRBJ1-2; D is undetermined. The CDR3 has 13 amino acids. Trimming stripped 6 bases from V and 1 base from J, with 9 bases between. Germline V CDR1 and CDR2: MDHEN, SYDVKM. CDR3 sequence: CASREGNNYGYTF. The CDR3 bases are TGTGCCAGCAGGGAGGGAAATAACTATGGCTACACCTTC.